This T cell receptor (beta chain) was found in a study of blood T cell repertoires in COVID-19. Researchers sorted participants into cohorts using their self-reported clinical history. The germline V gene has CDR1 MDHEN and CDR2 SYDVKM. The CDR3 loop spans 13 amino acids. V trimming: 3 bases; J trimming: 6 bases; junction bases outside the gene matches: 4. TCRdb keeps only in-frame clones here, not all; method: immunoSEQ multiplex PCR. The table shows around 290,000 clones, with roughly 90% occurring only once. V gene TRBV28 combines with J gene TRBJ1-2; the match to TRBD1 covers 7 bases. Specimen: PBMCs or T cells enriched from blood (not recorded which). The TCR sequence derives from a woman in her twenties or thirties who had recovered from COVID-19. The CDR3 sequence is CASSFPTGNGYTF. In DNA form, the CDR3 reads TGTGCCAGCAGTTTCCCGACAGGGAATGGCTACACCTTC.